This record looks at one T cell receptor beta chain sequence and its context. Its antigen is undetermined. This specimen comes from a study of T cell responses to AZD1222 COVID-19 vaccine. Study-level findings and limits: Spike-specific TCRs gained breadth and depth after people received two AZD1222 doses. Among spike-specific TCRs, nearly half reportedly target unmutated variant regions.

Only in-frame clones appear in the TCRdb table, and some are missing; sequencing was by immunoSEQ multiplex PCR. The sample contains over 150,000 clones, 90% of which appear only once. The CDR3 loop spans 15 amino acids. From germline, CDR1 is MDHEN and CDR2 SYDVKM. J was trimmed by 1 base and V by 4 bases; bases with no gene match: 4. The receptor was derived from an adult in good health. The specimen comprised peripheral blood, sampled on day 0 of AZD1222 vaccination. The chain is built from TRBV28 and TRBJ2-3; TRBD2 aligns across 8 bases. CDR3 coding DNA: TGTGCCAGCAGTTCCACAGCGGGGGGCACAGATACGCAGTATTTT. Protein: CASSSTAGGTDTQYF.